Sequencing of this TCR beta chain was carried out in a study of blood T cell repertoires in COVID-19. Across the study: Acute-phase and convalescent COVID-19 samples originated in the United States, Italy and Spain. T cells, B-cell-depleted T cells, or PBMCs provided the cDNA or gDNA that served as material.

As originally analysed: Reference gene primer amplification gave estimated nucleated cell counts. TCRdb's table, derived via immunoSEQ multiplex PCR, lists solely in-frame clones and lacks some. V and J calls and clone size follow that table, whereas D and trimming were derived from the DNA. The table records roughly 520,000 clones, 85% to 90% of them present only once. The CDR3 loop spans 17 amino acids. Germline CDR1 SNHLY, CDR2 FYNNEI. Trimming removed 4 bases from V and 0 bases from J; junction bases left unmatched: 5. Clinical history reported by participants formed the basis on which cohorts were assigned.

The receptor's source is a woman aged 40 to 49 who had recovered from COVID-19. The V and J genes are TRBV2 and TRBJ2-1; 11 nucleotides agree with TRBD2. Specimen: PBMCs or T cells enriched from blood (not recorded which). CDR3 bases: TGTGCCAGCAGTGTGGCTAGCGGGAGGAGCTCCTACAATGAGCAGTTCTTC. It yields the protein CASSVASGRSSYNEQFF.